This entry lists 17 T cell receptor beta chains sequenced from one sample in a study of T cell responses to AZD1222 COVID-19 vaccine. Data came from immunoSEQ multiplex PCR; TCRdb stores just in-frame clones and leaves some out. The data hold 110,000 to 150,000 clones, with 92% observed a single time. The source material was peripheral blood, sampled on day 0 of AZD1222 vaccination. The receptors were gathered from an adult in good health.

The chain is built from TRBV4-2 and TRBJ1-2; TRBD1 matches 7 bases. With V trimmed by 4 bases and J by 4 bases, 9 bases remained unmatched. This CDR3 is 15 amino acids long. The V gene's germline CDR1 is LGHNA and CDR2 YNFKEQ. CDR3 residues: CASSPFGDSSYGYTF. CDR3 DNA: TGTGCCAGCAGCCCGTTTGGGGACAGCAGCTATGGCTACACCTTC.

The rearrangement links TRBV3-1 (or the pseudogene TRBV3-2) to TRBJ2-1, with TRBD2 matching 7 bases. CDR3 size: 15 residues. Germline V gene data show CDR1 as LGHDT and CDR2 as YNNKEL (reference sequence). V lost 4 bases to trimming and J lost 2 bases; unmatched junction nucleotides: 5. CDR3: CASSRPGGAYNEQFF. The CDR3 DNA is TGTGCCAGCAGCCGGCCGGGGGGTGCCTACAATGAGCAGTTCTTC.

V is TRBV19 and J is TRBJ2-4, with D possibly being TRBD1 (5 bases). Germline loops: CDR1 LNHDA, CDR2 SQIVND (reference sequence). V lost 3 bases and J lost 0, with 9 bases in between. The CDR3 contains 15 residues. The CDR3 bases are TGTGCCAGTAGTATGACAGCACTAGCCAAAAACATTCAGTACTTC. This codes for CASSMTALAKNIQYF.

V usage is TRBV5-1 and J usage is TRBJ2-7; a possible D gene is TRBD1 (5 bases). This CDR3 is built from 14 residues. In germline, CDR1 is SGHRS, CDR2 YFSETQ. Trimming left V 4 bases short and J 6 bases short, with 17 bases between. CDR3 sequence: CASSPAVDRGEQYF. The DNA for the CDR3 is TGCGCCAGCAGCCCGGCGGTCGACAGAGGCGAGCAGTACTTC.

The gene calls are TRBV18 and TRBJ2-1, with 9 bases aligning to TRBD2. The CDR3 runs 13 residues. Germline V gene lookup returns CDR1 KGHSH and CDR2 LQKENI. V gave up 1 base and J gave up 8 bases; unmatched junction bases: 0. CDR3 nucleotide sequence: TGTGCCAGCTCACCACGACTAGCGGATGAGCAGTTCTTC. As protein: CASSPRLADEQFF.

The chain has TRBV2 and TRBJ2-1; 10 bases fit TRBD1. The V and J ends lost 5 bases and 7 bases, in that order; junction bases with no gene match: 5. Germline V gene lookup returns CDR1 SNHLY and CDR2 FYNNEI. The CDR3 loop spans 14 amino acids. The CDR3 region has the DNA TGTGCCAGCAGTCCCGGGACAGGGGTTAATGAGCAGTTCTTC. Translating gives CASSPGTGVNEQFF.

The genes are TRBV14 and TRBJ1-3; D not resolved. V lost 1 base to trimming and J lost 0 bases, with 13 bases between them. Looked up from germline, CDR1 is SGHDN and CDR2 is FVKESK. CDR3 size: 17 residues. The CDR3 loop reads CASSQVASLSSGNTIYF. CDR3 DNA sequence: TGTGCCAGCAGCCAAGTGGCGTCGTTGAGCTCTGGAAACACCATATATTTT.

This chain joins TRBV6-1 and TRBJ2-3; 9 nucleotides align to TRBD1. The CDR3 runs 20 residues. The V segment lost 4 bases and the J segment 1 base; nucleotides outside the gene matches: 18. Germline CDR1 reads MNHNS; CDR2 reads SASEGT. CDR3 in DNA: TGTGCCAGCAGTGGGTTGTCGGGACAGGGTAGTTTCGGTGGCACAGATACGCAGTATTTT. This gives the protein CASSGLSGQGSFGGTDTQYF.

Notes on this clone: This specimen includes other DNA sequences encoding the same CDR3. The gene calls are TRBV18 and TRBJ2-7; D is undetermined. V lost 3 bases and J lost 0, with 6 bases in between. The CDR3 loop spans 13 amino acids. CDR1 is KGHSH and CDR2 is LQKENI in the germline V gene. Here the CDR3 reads CASSPDSSYEQYF. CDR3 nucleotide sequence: TGTGCCAGCTCACCCGATTCCTCCTACGAGCAGTACTTC.

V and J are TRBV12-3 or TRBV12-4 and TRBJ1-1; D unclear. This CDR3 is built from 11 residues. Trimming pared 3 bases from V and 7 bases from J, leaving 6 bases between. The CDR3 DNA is TGTGCCAGCAGTTTCCGGAGTGAAGCTTTCTTT. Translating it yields CASSFRSEAFF.

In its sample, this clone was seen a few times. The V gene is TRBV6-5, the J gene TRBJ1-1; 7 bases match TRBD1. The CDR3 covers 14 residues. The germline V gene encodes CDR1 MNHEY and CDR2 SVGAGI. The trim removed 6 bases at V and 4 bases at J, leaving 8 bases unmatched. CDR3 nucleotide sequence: TGTGCCAGCAGCCCCAGGGGGGGGACCACTGAAGCTTTCTTT. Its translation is CASSPRGGTTEAFF.

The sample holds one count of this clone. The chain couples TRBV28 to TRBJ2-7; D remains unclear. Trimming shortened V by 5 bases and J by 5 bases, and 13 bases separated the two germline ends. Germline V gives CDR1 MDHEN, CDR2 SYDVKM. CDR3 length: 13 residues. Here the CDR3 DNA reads TGTGCCAGCAGTGTACCGGCCGTTGACGAGCAGTACTTC. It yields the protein CASSVPAVDEQYF.

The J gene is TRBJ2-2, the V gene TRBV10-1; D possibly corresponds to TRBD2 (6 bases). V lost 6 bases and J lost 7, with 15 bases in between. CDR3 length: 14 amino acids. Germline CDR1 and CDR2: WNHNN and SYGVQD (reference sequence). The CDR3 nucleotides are TGCGCCAGCAGGCAGTCGGGAGAATACGGGGAGCTGTTTTTT. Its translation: CASRQSGEYGELFF.

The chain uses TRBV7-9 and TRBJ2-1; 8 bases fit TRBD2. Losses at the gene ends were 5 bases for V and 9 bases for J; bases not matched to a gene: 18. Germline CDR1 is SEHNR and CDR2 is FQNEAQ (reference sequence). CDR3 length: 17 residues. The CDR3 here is CASSLTRMGLENSEQFF. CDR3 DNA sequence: TGTGCCAGCAGCCTAACCAGAATGGGACTAGAGAATAGTGAGCAGTTCTTC.

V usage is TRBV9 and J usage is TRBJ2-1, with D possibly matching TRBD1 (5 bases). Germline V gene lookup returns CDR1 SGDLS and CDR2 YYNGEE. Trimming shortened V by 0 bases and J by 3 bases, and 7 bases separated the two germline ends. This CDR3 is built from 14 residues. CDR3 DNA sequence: TGTGCCAGCAGCGTAGCCCAGGGCTACAATGAGCAGTTCTTC. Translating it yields CASSVAQGYNEQFF.

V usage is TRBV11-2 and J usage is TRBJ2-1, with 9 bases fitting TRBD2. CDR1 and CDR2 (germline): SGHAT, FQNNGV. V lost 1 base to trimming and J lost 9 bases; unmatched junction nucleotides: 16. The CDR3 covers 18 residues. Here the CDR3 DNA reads TGTGCCAGCAGCTTAGTTCCTCCCCTGACTAGCGGCGGGGGTGAGCAGTTCTTC. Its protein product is CASSLVPPLTSGGGEQFF.

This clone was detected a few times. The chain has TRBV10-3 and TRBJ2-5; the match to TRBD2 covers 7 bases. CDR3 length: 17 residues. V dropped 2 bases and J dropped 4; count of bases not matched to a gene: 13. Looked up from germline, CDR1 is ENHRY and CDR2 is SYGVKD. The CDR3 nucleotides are TGTGCCATCAGTGAGACAAGGGCGGGAGCGGGTGCAGAGACCCAGTACTTC. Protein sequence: CAISETRAGAGAETQYF.